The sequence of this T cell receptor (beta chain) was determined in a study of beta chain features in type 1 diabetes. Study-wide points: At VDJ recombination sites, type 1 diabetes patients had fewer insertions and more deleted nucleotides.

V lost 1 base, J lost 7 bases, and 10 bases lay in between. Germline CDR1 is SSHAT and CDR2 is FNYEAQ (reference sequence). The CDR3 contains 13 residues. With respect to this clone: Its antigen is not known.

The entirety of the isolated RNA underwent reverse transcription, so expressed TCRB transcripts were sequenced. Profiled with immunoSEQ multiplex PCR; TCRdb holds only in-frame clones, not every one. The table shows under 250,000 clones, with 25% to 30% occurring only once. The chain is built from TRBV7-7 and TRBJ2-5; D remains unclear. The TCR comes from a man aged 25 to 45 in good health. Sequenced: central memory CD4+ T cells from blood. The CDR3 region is CASSLVLDGTQYF. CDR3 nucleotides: TGTGCCAGCAGCTTAGTTCTGGATGGGACCCAGTACTTC.